The 4 T cell receptor beta chains listed next were all sequenced from one sample in a study of shared clonotypes between healthy human individuals. Sequencing used immunoSEQ multiplex PCR; TCRdb keeps in-frame clones, though not all of them. Of some 2.4 million clones listed, roughly 93% were seen once; the top ten hold 0.35% to 0.45%. The sample comprised naive CD4+ T cells from PBMCs. Subset noted: CD45RA+ positively selected. These receptors all come from a young man in good health. Some clones in this sample may be carry-over from other donors' samples.

The V and J genes are TRBV12-5 and TRBJ2-1, with 10 bases fitting TRBD2. Germline V gene sequence: CDR1 LGHNT, CDR2 FRNRAP. The V segment lost 0 bases and the J segment 5 bases; nucleotides outside the gene matches: 7. The length of the CDR3 is 17 residues. The CDR3 sequence is CASGLVLSGRAHNEQFF. DNA of the CDR3: TGTGCTAGTGGTTTGGTTCTGAGCGGGAGGGCCCACAATGAGCAGTTCTTC.

This rearrangement joins TRBV6-1 to TRBJ1-4; D is undetermined. The V end was cut by 1 base, the J end by 8 bases, with 17 bases between. This CDR3 region has 16 residues. Per the germline V gene, CDR1 is MNHNS and CDR2 is SASEGT. In DNA form, the CDR3 reads TGTGCCAGCAGTGAAGGCGTTATTCAGATCGGGGAAAAACTGTTTTTT. It codes for CASSEGVIQIGEKLFF.

The chain combines TRBV11-3 with TRBJ2-5; 7 bases are a match to TRBD1. The trim removed 6 bases at V and 5 bases at J, leaving 12 bases unmatched. Germline values: CDR1 SGHNT, CDR2 YENEEA. This CDR3 has 15 residues. CDR3 bases: TGTGCCAGCAGTAATCGACAGGGTATGAAGGAGACCCAGTACTTC. Amino acid sequence: CASSNRQGMKETQYF.

This chain connects TRBV6-1 to TRBJ1-2; tentative D call: TRBD1 (5 bases). The CDR3 has 14 residues. The germline V gene has CDR1 MNHNS and CDR2 SASEGT. The ends were cut back, 6 bases at V and 8 bases at J, with 19 bases in the middle. The CDR3: CASRIPGRGHGYTF. The CDR3, as DNA: TGTGCCAGCAGGATCCCGGGAAGGGGTCACGGCTACACCTTC.